Below, 10 T cell receptor beta chains from the same sample are listed, as sequenced in a study of shared clonotypes between healthy human individuals. The repertoire was sequenced with immunoSEQ multiplex PCR; TCRdb's copy has only in-frame clones and lacks some. The sample includes roughly 650,000 clones, roughly 95% of them seen just once. In the naive CD8 group, cells lacked CD45RO and were positively selected for CCR7, so terminally differentiated effector memory CD45RA+ cells were left out. What was sequenced was naive CD8+ T cells sorted from blood. The receptors originated from a woman aged 25-40 years in good health.

The chain has TRBV28 and TRBJ2-3; TRBD2 agrees at 10 bases. The ends lost 3 bases at V and 6 bases at J; junction bases unmatched: 6. CDR3 length: 15 residues. In germline, CDR1 is MDHEN, CDR2 SYDVKM. The CDR3 DNA reads as TGTGCCAGCAGTTTGCAAGCGGGAGGGTACGATACGCAGTATTTT. It encodes CASSLQAGGYDTQYF.

DNA for the CDR3: TGTGCCAGCAGCACCGGGGACTCTCCCTCCTACAATGAGCAGTTCTTC. It translates to CASSTGDSPSYNEQFF. The chain has TRBV13 and TRBJ2-1; tentative D call: TRBD2 (6 bases). This CDR3 has 16 amino acids. Per germline, CDR1 PRHDT and CDR2 FYEKMQ (reference sequence). The germline V and J ends were trimmed by 5 bases and 0 bases, with 14 bases remaining between them.

J is TRBJ2-1 and V is TRBV27; tentatively, D is TRBD1 or TRBD2 (6 bases each). The CDR3 length is 15 residues. The V gene's germline CDR1 is MNHEY and CDR2 SMNVEV (reference sequence). The ends were cut back, 0 bases at V and 2 bases at J, with 8 bases in the middle. This CDR3 reads CASSLSGGPYNEQFF. The CDR3 bases are TGTGCCAGCAGTTTATCGGGGGGCCCCTACAATGAGCAGTTCTTC.

The chain links TRBV28 to TRBJ1-5; TRBD1 might be the D (5 bases). Germline values: CDR1 MDHEN, CDR2 SYDVKM. Trimming took off 3 bases at V and 2 bases at J, with 11 bases between the two ends. This CDR3 contains 15 residues. In DNA form, the CDR3 reads TGTGCCAGCAGTTTGCGGGGGTATGGCAATCAGCCCCAGCATTTT. Translation gives CASSLRGYGNQPQHF. Supplemented by reference TRBV28 and TRBJ1-5, the full variable domain reads DVKVTQSSRYLVKRTGEKVFLECVQDMDHENMFWYRQDPGLGLRLIYFSYDVKMKEKGDIPEGYSVSREKKERFSLILESASTNQTSMYLCASSLRGYGNQPQHFGDGTRLSIL.

J is TRBJ2-7 and V is TRBV7-6; D unclear. V was trimmed by 5 bases and J by 5 bases, leaving 13 bases between them. Germline CDR1 is SGHVS and CDR2 is FNYEAQ. This CDR3 is built from 13 residues. The CDR3 nucleotides are TGTGCCAGCAGCGACGCACCTACCCACGAGCAGTACTTC. Translation gives CASSDAPTHEQYF.

The chain has TRBV6-5 and TRBJ1-2; D call uncertain. Germline V gene lookup returns CDR1 MNHEY and CDR2 SVGAGI. The germline V and J ends were trimmed by 6 bases and 5 bases, with 16 bases remaining between them. CDR3 length equals 14 residues. For the CDR3, the DNA is TGTGCCAGCAGCTCCCCCCTTCAGCCGTATGGCTACACCTTC. It codes for CASSSPLQPYGYTF.

This chain joins TRBV7-2 and TRBJ1-5; D call uncertain. Looked up from germline, CDR1 is SGHTA and CDR2 is FQGNSA. CDR3 length equals 15 residues. V lost 0 bases and J lost 6, with 12 bases in between. As DNA, the CDR3 is TGTGCCAGCAGCTTAGCAGACCGGGTTGGTCAGCCCCAGCATTTT. Its protein is CASSLADRVGQPQHF.

This chain joins TRBV19 and TRBJ1-2; D uncertain. Trimming left V 9 bases short and J 9 bases short, with 17 bases between. The CDR3 extends over 12 amino acids. Germline V gene data show CDR1 as LNHDA and CDR2 as SQIVND (reference sequence). CDR3 in amino acids: CARSSGSFSYTF. The CDR3 DNA reads as TGTGCCAGGTCGAGTGGGAGTTTTAGCTACACCTTC.

This chain uses TRBV27 with TRBJ2-7; TRBD2 is a possible D gene (7 bases). Germline CDR1 reads MNHEY; CDR2 reads SMNVEV (reference sequence). The CDR3 covers 14 residues. Trimming stripped 2 bases from V and 5 bases from J, with 13 bases between. CDR3 in amino acids: CASSLRGGFNEQYF. In DNA, the CDR3 is TGTGCCAGCAGTTTACGCGGGGGCTTCAACGAGCAGTACTTC.

The chain carries TRBV7-8 and TRBJ2-5; TRBD2 agrees at 11 bases. The CDR3 length is 15 residues. From germline, CDR1 is SGHVS and CDR2 FQNEAQ. V was pared by 4 bases and J by 2 bases, with 3 bases of the junction left unmatched. The CDR3 bases are TGTGCCAGCAGCTCGGGACTAGCGGCTCAAGAGACCCAGTACTTC. Protein product: CASSSGLAAQETQYF.